These 20 T cell receptor beta chains were sequenced from one sample in a study of post-analysis software for immune sequencing data. The study, taken as a whole, reports: Four to six TRBV segments were more frequent in patients than controls; TRBV5-6, TRBV5-1 and TRBV20-1 belonged to this group.

Libraries were made from TCR beta cDNA, and they carried unique molecular identifiers. Each CDR3 protein is one row after TCRdb ran MiXCR on the PCR reads. This table has roughly 870,000 distinct CDR3 sequences, about 57% appearing once. These receptors are not linked to any known antigen. The specimen sequenced was blood. The source is a girl aged 5-17 years with multiple sclerosis.

The chain has TRBV10-3 and TRBJ1-2, with D possibly TRBD1 on 5 matching bases. This CDR3 region has 13 residues. V shed 6 bases and J shed 3 bases, with 11 bases lying between them. Germline values: CDR1 ENHRY, CDR2 SYGVKD. CDR3 nucleotides: TGTGCCATCAGCCGACAGTCCTACTATGGCTACACCTTC. Translation: CAISRQSYYGYTF.

The rearrangement uses TRBV7-2 and TRBJ2-4; TRBD1 might be the D (7 bases). The DNA end is a closer match to TRBJ2-7, so the J assignment may be wrong. The CDR3 totals 13 residues. Germline CDR1 SGHTA, CDR2 FQGNSA. The DNA for the CDR3 is TGTGCCAGCAGCCAGGGGGGTTGGGACGAGCAGTACTTC. It yields the protein CASSQGGWDEQYF.

About this clonotype itself: Mismatch with germline at one junction end may stem from a read error. V is TRBV20-1 and J is TRBJ2-1; D perhaps matches TRBD1 (6 bases). Germline CDR1 DFQATT, CDR2 SNEGSKA (reference sequence). This CDR3 has 15 residues. The CDR3 DNA is TGCAGTGCGAGAGACTACAGGGCCTCCTACAATGAGCAGTTCTTC. Translated, it gives CSARDYRASYNEQFF.

The chain combines TRBV12-3 or TRBV12-4 with TRBJ2-1, with 8 bases matching TRBD2. V was clipped by 5 bases and J by 8 bases; unmatched bases: 11. This CDR3 contains 15 residues. The CDR3 bases are TGTGCCAGCAGTCCGGGACTAGGCTTCTCTGATGAGCAGTTCTTC. Its protein is CASSPGLGFSDEQFF.

The chain uses TRBV10-3 and TRBJ2-5; no firm D call. CDR3 size: 11 residues. Germline assignment: CDR1 ENHRY and CDR2 SYGVKD. V dropped 11 bases and J dropped 5 bases, with 12 bases sitting between them. The CDR3 loop is CAAGGMETQYF. CDR3 nucleotides: TGTGCCGCCGGTGGCATGGAGACCCAGTACTTC.

CDR3: CASSQTRPPLHF. For the CDR3, the DNA is TGTGCCAGCAGTCAAACGCGTCCACCCCTCCACTTT. The rearrangement joins TRBV7-2 to TRBJ1-6; the D is unclear. The V gene's germline CDR1 is SGHTA and CDR2 FQGNSA. V lost 6 bases, J lost 11 bases, and 11 bases lay in between. The length of the CDR3 is 12 residues.

The V call is TRBV7-3, the J call TRBJ2-3, with unresolved D. The CDR3 is 13 amino acids. Germline assignment: CDR1 SGHTA and CDR2 FQGTGA. Trimming cost V 3 bases and J 5 bases, with 9 bases left between them. The chain's CDR3 is CASSFSRGDTQYF. CDR3 DNA sequence: TGTGCCAGCAGCTTCTCCCGTGGAGATACGCAGTATTTT.

The chain combines TRBV7-2 with TRBJ2-5; the D gene is possibly TRBD2 (6 bases). Germline lookup yields CDR1 SGHTA and CDR2 FQGNSA. This CDR3 is built from 18 residues. The V gene lost 0 bases and the J gene lost 0 bases, with 17 bases spanning the gap. CDR3 protein: CASSLAGPGLGYQETQYF. The CDR3 bases are TGTGCCAGCAGCTTAGCCGGCCCGGGACTGGGGTACCAAGAGACCCAGTACTTC.

The V and J genes are TRBV29-1 and TRBJ2-1; 7 bases agree with TRBD1. The CDR3 spans 15 residues. V was clipped by 8 bases and J by 1 base; unmatched bases: 11. CDR1 and CDR2 (germline): SQVTM, ANQGSEA. The CDR3 region is CSTTDRVSSYNEQFF. The DNA for the CDR3 is TGCAGCACAACAGACAGGGTGTCGTCCTACAATGAGCAGTTCTTC.

The chain employs TRBV20-1 and TRBJ1-2; no reliable D call. The V gene's germline CDR1 is DFQATT and CDR2 SNEGSKA (reference sequence). There are 15 residues in the CDR3. V was shortened by 0 bases and J by 2 bases, with 13 bases between the two germline ends. In nucleotides, the CDR3 is TGCAGTGCTAGAGATCCTAGGGCGCCCAACTATGGCTACACCTTC. Its protein is CSARDPRAPNYGYTF.

This chain links TRBV20-1 with TRBJ2-1; 8 bases are shared with TRBD2. Germline V CDR1 and CDR2: DFQATT, SNEGSKA (reference sequence). The V gene end was trimmed by 0 bases and the J gene end by 5 bases; junction bases not matched to a gene: 6. CDR3 length: 15 amino acids. CDR3 sequence: CSARDRLASDNEQFF. The CDR3 region has the DNA TGCAGTGCTAGAGACAGACTAGCGTCCGACAATGAGCAGTTCTTC.

This clonotype was seen only a few times. The chain recombines TRBV27 with TRBJ1-2, with D perhaps matching TRBD1 (6 bases). This CDR3 is 14 amino acids long. V was shortened by 5 bases and J by 7 bases, with 17 bases between the two germline ends. Germline assignment: CDR1 MNHEY and CDR2 SMNVEV (reference sequence). CDR3 nucleotide sequence: TGTGCCAGCAGTCTGACATGGGGGGCGCTTGGCTACACCTTC. Protein product: CASSLTWGALGYTF.

This clonotype was counted between two and nine times. The chain carries TRBV4-2 and TRBJ2-7; 13 nucleotides match TRBD2. In germline, CDR1 is LGHNA, CDR2 YNFKEQ. This CDR3 has 16 amino acids. The ends lost 3 bases at V and 0 bases at J; junction bases unmatched: 2. The CDR3, as DNA: TGTGCCAGCAGCCAGGGACTAGCGGGAACCTCCTACGAGCAGTACTTC. Amino acids: CASSQGLAGTSYEQYF.

The chain uses TRBV27 and TRBJ2-7; no reliable D call. Germline V gene sequence: CDR1 MNHEY, CDR2 SMNVEV (reference sequence). The CDR3 contains 15 residues. V gave up 5 bases and J gave up 3 bases, with 17 bases separating them. The CDR3 reads CASSPRVWQNYEQYF. The CDR3 nucleotides read TGTGCCAGCAGTCCGAGAGTGTGGCAAAACTACGAGCAGTACTTC.

The chain carries TRBV10-3 and TRBJ2-4; D may be TRBD2 (5 bases). Looked up from germline, CDR1 is ENHRY and CDR2 is SYGVKD. V lost 6 bases to trimming and J lost 13 bases, with 16 bases between them. CDR3 size: 12 residues. The CDR3 nucleotides read TGTGCCATCAGGGAGCGTCTTGGGGAGCAGTACTTC. Translated, it gives CAIRERLGEQYF.

The chain recombines TRBV7-3 with TRBJ1-1; 7 bases map to TRBD1. Trimming at V came to 5 bases and at J to 12 bases, leaving 15 bases not matched to a gene. Germline loops: CDR1 SGHTA, CDR2 FQGTGA. This CDR3 has 14 residues. CDR3 in amino acids: CASSLISGTGVTFF. In DNA, the CDR3 is TGTGCCAGCAGCCTAATCTCCGGCACAGGGGTGACTTTCTTT. The whole variable domain, filled in from reference TRBV7-3 and TRBJ1-1, reads GAGVSQTPSNKVTEKGKYVELRCDPISGHTALYWYRQSLGQGPEFLIYFQGTGAADDSGLPNDRFFAVRPEGSVSTLKIQRTERGDSAVYLCASSLISGTGVTFFGQGTRLTVV.

In DNA form, the CDR3 reads TGCAGTGCTAGAGATAATTATGAAAAACTGTTTTTT. Translation gives CSARDNYEKLFF. The genes are TRBV20-1 and TRBJ1-4; D is unresolved. V lost 0 bases and J lost 6, with 5 bases in between. Germline values: CDR1 DFQATT, CDR2 SNEGSKA (reference sequence). There are 12 residues in the CDR3.

V is TRBV7-2 and J is TRBJ2-3, with D unclear. V lost 5 bases and J lost 0, with 12 bases in between. This CDR3 spans 15 amino acids. Germline CDR1 reads SGHTA; CDR2 reads FQGNSA. CDR3: CASSPGLISTDTQYF. The CDR3 nucleotides read TGTGCCAGCAGCCCGGGCCTTATTAGCACAGATACGCAGTATTTT.

This chain joins TRBV20-1 and TRBJ2-1, with TRBD2 as a possible D gene (6 bases). V lost 3 bases to trimming and J lost 4 bases, with 16 bases between them. The CDR3 is 15 amino acids. The germline CDR1 and CDR2 sequences are DFQATT and SNEGSKA (reference sequence). The CDR3 is CSARPPRGGYNEQFF. CDR3 nucleotide sequence: TGCAGTGCTAGGCCTCCTCGCGGAGGGTACAATGAGCAGTTCTTC.

The J gene is TRBJ2-1, the V gene TRBV5-1; D not certain. From germline, CDR1 is SGHRS and CDR2 YFSETQ. CDR3 length: 13 residues. V lost 0 bases and J lost 7, with 8 bases in between. The CDR3 loop reads CASSLDTANEQFF. The CDR3 DNA reads TGCGCCAGCAGCTTGGATACAGCGAATGAGCAGTTCTTC.